Below, 3 T cell receptor beta chains from the same sample are listed, as sequenced in a study of cytomegalovirus exposure and HLA in healthy donors. In the PCR, 60 Vbeta and 13 Jbeta primers were used. Some clones are missing from TCRdb's copy, which holds only in-frame ones; the method was immunoSEQ multiplex PCR. Among under 200,000 clones listed, about four fifths were seen once. Sequenced material: PBMCs. The receptors originated from a woman under 30 in good health and CMV-seronegative.

This sequence joins TRBV25-1 and TRBJ2-4; TRBD1 matches 10 bases. There are 17 residues in the CDR3. The V gene's germline CDR1 is MGHDK and CDR2 SYGVNS. V dropped 3 bases and J dropped 8; count of bases not matched to a gene: 13. The CDR3 is CASSDENPGQGWDIQYF. The CDR3 coding sequence is TGTGCCAGCAGTGACGAGAACCCGGGACAGGGGTGGGACATTCAGTACTTC.

The V gene is TRBV29-1, the J gene TRBJ1-4; D gene uncertain. Germline CDR1 is SQVTM and CDR2 is ANQGSEA. With 5 bases removed from V and 6 bases from J, the gap between germline ends came to 4 bases. This CDR3 is 10 amino acids long. In DNA form, the CDR3 reads TGCAGCGTTTTAGATGAAAAACTGTTTTTT. This sequence encodes CSVLDEKLFF.

The chain recombines TRBV11-3 with TRBJ1-2; maybe TRBD1 (6 bases). The V gene lost 6 bases and the J gene lost 4 bases, with 18 bases spanning the gap. CDR1 is SGHNT and CDR2 is YENEEA in the germline V gene. This CDR3 has 15 amino acids. The DNA for the CDR3 is TGTGCCAGCAGTCCCGACAGGAGCGGAAGCTATGGCTACACCTTC. Translating gives CASSPDRSGSYGYTF.